Presented here are 21 T cell receptor beta chains from one specimen sequenced in a study of CD8+ T cells in alopecia areata. The study sorted pooled cutaneous lymph node cells by CD4, CD8alpha, NKG2D, NKG2ACE and other markers. Sequencing templates came from extracted RNA that was reverse transcribed into cDNA. Measured with immunoSEQ multiplex PCR; TCRdb has only the in-frame clones, and not every one. The table records around 300,000 clones without singletons, the ten largest covering 1.2%. Material for sequencing was CD4+ T cells sorted from a lymph node. These receptors were collected from a C3H/HeJ mouse with alopecia areata. For this strain, the MHC haplotype corresponds to H2-k.

The sample holds a few counts of this clone. The germline and genes are mouse ones. The CDR3 end falls 4 residues outside the read, so it is completed with the germline J gene. The chain is built from TRBV29 and TRBJ2-5, with TRBD2 as a possible D gene (7 bases). The CDR3 is 13 amino acids. Germline CDR1 is MSHET and CDR2 is SYDVDS. The CDR3 bases that were read are TGTGCTAGCAGTTTTGGGGGGCGAGAC. Amino acids: CASSFGGRD. The CDR3 in its entirety is CASSFGGRDTQYF.

This clone has at least ten counts. Genes here carry mouse names. The CDR3 end falls 4 residues outside the read, so it is completed with the germline J gene. This rearrangement joins TRBV5 to TRBJ2-2; perhaps TRBD1 as D (5 bases). V was clipped by 0 bases and J by 0 bases, with 11 bases between them. Germline V gene sequence: CDR1 LGHNA, CDR2 YNLKQL (reference sequence). CDR3 size: 17 residues. The CDR3 here is CASSQDGQGANTGQLYF. The CDR3 bases that were read are TGTGCCAGCAGCCAAGATGGGCAGGGTGCAAACACCGGG.

This clone was found a few times. These gene names are mouse names. The read ends 4 residues shy of where the CDR3 ends; the end is completed using the germline J gene. The identical CDR3 is also encoded by other nucleotide sequences in the sample. The chain has TRBV13-2 and TRBJ1-2; TRBD1 agrees at 7 bases. Germline V gene data show CDR1 as NNHNN and CDR2 as SYGAGS (reference sequence). The CDR3 is 14 residues long. The V segment lost 2 bases and the J segment 2 bases; nucleotides outside the gene matches: 3. The CDR3 DNA, read in part, is TGTGCCAGCGGTGACCGGGGACAGAACTCC. Translated: CASGDRGQNS. The whole CDR3 sequence reads CASGDRGQNSDYTF.

Remarks on this clone: Germline and genes: mouse. The observed sequence ends 4 residues before the CDR3 terminus, with the missing tail filled in from the germline J gene. The chain couples TRBV13-2 to TRBJ1-2; 8 positions match TRBD1. After removal of 0 bases from V and 4 bases from J, the junction contained 2 bases not matched to a gene. Germline V gene sequence: CDR1 NNHNN, CDR2 SYGAGS (reference sequence). This CDR3 region has 14 residues. The DNA read from the CDR3 is TGTGCCAGCGGTGATGCAGGGGGCACCTCC. This encodes CASGDAGGTS. The full CDR3 sequence reads CASGDAGGTSDYTF.

This clone was observed a few times. Gene names and germline match the mouse. Partial CDR3 DNA: TGTGCTAGCAGTAGCACAGCAAACTCC. The encoded protein is CASSSTANS. The entire CDR3 reads CASSSTANSDYTF. This sequence joins TRBV17 and TRBJ1-2; D is ambiguous. The read falls 4 residues short of the CDR3 end, and the missing part is taken from the germline J gene. The CDR3 covers 13 residues. Looked up from germline, CDR1 is MNHDT and CDR2 is YYDKIL. Trimming cost V 3 bases and J 0 bases, with 5 bases left between them.

Comments on this clone: The gene symbols are mouse symbols. The missing CDR3 end, 4 residues past where the read stops, is filled in from the germline J gene. The chain carries TRBV29 and TRBJ1-1; 9 nucleotides agree with TRBD1. This CDR3 spans 13 amino acids. Germline values: CDR1 MSHET, CDR2 SYDVDS. The CDR3 reads CASSSGQGTEVFF. The sequenced part of the CDR3 DNA is TGTGCTAGCAGCTCGGGACAGGGAACA.

In regard to this clone: Germline and genes here are mouse. The read terminates 4 residues before the CDR3 end, so the remaining end is supplied by the germline J gene. The chain is built from TRBV19 and TRBJ2-2, with 12 bases identical to TRBD2. The CDR3 spans 17 residues. The V segment lost 6 bases and the J segment 0 bases; nucleotides outside the gene matches: 6. CDR1 and CDR2 from the germline V gene are FNHDT and SITEND (reference sequence). Partial CDR3 DNA: TGTGCCAGCAACCCGGGACTGGGGGGCCCAAACACCGGG. It encodes CASNPGLGGPNTG. The whole CDR3 is CASNPGLGGPNTGQLYF. Using reference TRBV19 and TRBJ2-2 for the parts outside the CDR3, the full variable domain is GGIITQTPKFLIGQEGQKLTLKCQQNFNHDTMYWYRQDSGKGLRLIYYSITENDLQKGDLSEGYDASREKKSSFSLTVTSAQKNEMAVFLCASNPGLGGPNTGQLYFGEGSKLTVL.

A note on this clone: Genes and germline are mouse. The read gets to within 4 residues of the CDR3 end, and the germline J gene fills in the rest. The chain links TRBV31 to TRBJ1-2; 12 bases line up with TRBD1. V was clipped by 0 bases and J by 0 bases; unmatched bases: 2. Germline CDR1 and CDR2: GKSSPN and SITVG. The CDR3 sequence is 16 residues long. The DNA read from the CDR3 is TGTGCCTGGAGTCTGGGGACAGGGGGCGCAAACTCC. Encoded protein: CAWSLGTGGANS. The entire CDR3 is CAWSLGTGGANSDYTF.

As concerns this clone: Genes here carry mouse names. The read finishes 4 residues shy of the CDR3 end, and the germline J gene is used to complete it. This sample includes further DNA sequences coding for the same CDR3. This chain joins TRBV31 and TRBJ2-3, with 10 positions matching TRBD1. With V trimmed by 0 bases and J by 0 bases, 3 bases remained unmatched. This CDR3 is built from 16 residues. Germline V gene data show CDR1 as GKSSPN and CDR2 as SITVG. Incomplete CDR3 DNA: TGTGCCTGGAGTCTAGGGACAGGGGCGAGTGCAGAA. Its protein is CAWSLGTGASAE. The full CDR3 is CAWSLGTGASAETLYF.

Regarding this clone: Any gene name here is a mouse gene name. The CDR3 is cut off 4 residues early in the read; its end comes from the germline J gene. This rearrangement joins TRBV13-3 to TRBJ2-3; D might be TRBD1 (5 bases). CDR1 and CDR2 (germline): NNHDY, SYVADS. Trimming removed 0 bases at V and 0 bases at J, with 8 bases between. The CDR3 runs to 15 residues. This CDR3 reads CASSDGQPSAETLYF. The DNA read from the CDR3 is TGTGCCAGCAGTGATGGACAGCCTAGTGCAGAA.

This clone occurred a few times. Gene names are the mouse ones. The observed sequence ends 4 residues before the CDR3 terminus, with the missing tail filled in from the germline J gene. The rearrangement links TRBV5 to TRBJ2-7; 12 positions match TRBD2. The junction had 7 bases not matched to a gene; V was cut back by 4 bases and J by 0 bases. CDR1 LGHNA and CDR2 YNLKQL come from the germline V gene (reference sequence). This CDR3 is 17 amino acids long. This CDR3 reads CASSPRDWGASSYEQYF. Incomplete CDR3 DNA: TGTGCCAGCAGCCCCCGGGACTGGGGGGCCAGCTCCTAT.

With regard to this clone: The genes and germline here are from mouse. The CDR3 end falls 4 residues outside the read, so it is completed with the germline J gene. The same CDR3 also results from other DNA sequences found in this sample. The chain carries TRBV5 and TRBJ2-7; the match to TRBD1 covers 8 bases. The CDR3 has 13 amino acids. CDR1 is LGHNA and CDR2 is YNLKQL in the germline V gene (reference sequence). Partial CDR3 DNA: TGTGCCAGCAGCCAAGTGACAGGGGAT. It encodes CASSQVTGD. The complete CDR3 sequence is CASSQVTGDEQYF.

The table lists this clone with many counts. Mouse gene names and germline throughout. The CDR3 end lies 4 residues beyond the end of the read and is filled in from the germline J gene. This CDR3 is also generated by other DNA sequences in the sample. V gene TRBV5 combines with J gene TRBJ2-1, with no clear D. Germline V gene data show CDR1 as LGHNA and CDR2 as YNLKQL (reference sequence). The V end lost 2 bases, the J end lost 4 bases, and 0 bases lay between the germline ends. The CDR3 is 11 amino acids. The CDR3: CASSQYAEQFF. Partial CDR3 DNA: TGTGCCAGCAGCCAATATGCT.

This clone was seen a handful of times. Here the gene names and germline are mouse. The read falls 4 residues short of the CDR3 end, and the missing part is taken from the germline J gene. The J gene is TRBJ1-1, the V gene TRBV17; 8 bases align to TRBD1. Germline V CDR1 and CDR2: MNHDT, YYDKIL. Trimming cost V 7 bases and J 3 bases; bases outside gene matches: 13. This CDR3 is 16 amino acids long. The part of the CDR3 DNA that was read is TGTGCTAGCAAGAGGGGCCAGGGGGCGCGGGACACA. It translates to CASKRGQGARDT. The full CDR3 reads CASKRGQGARDTEVFF.

In the case of this clone: Genes and germline are mouse. The observed sequence ends 4 residues before the CDR3 terminus, with the missing tail filled in from the germline J gene. This sequence joins TRBV13-1 and TRBJ2-7; 7 bases match TRBD1. The CDR3 runs to 13 residues. From germline, CDR1 is NSHNY and CDR2 SYGAGN. The part of the CDR3 DNA that was read is TGTGCCAGCAGTGAACCGGGACAGAAT. Protein product: CASSEPGQN. The CDR3 in full is CASSEPGQNEQYF.

This clone was counted only a few times. Mouse gene names and germline throughout. The read comes to an end 4 residues before the CDR3 does, leaving the germline J gene to fill in the end. V usage is TRBV13-1 and J usage is TRBJ2-7; 8 bases are a match to TRBD2. Germline V lookup: CDR1 NSHNY, CDR2 SYGAGN. The CDR3 is 14 residues long. This CDR3 reads CASSDPGTGYEQYF. The sequenced part of the CDR3 DNA is TGTGCCAGCAGTGATCCTGGGACTGGATAT.

This clone was recorded a few times. Genes here carry mouse names. The CDR3: CASRSPGQNANSDYTF. Partial CDR3 DNA: TGTGCCAGCAGATCCCCGGGACAGAATGCAAACTCC. This chain joins TRBV13-1 and TRBJ1-2; TRBD1 aligns across 7 bases. Read data end 4 residues before the CDR3 end; the end is taken from the germline J gene. CDR1 is NSHNY, CDR2 SYGAGN, per germline. J lost 0 bases, V lost 5 bases, and 10 bases had no gene match. This CDR3 is built from 16 residues.

This clone was counted a few times. These gene names are mouse names. Read sequence stops 4 residues before the CDR3 end, and the germline J gene provides the missing end. This chain links TRBV31 with TRBJ2-5; 10 positions agree with TRBD2. Germline CDR1 GKSSPN, CDR2 SITVG. V was clipped by 2 bases and J by 2 bases; unmatched bases: 4. The CDR3 is made up of 15 amino acids. CDR3 bases read: TGTGCCTGGAGTTCTCGACTGGGGGGCCAAGAC. Protein sequence: CAWSSRLGGQD. The whole CDR3 sequence is CAWSSRLGGQDTQYF.

As regards this clone: The listed genes are named as in mouse. The sequenced fragment ends 4 residues before the CDR3 boundary, so the rest is inferred from the germline J gene. The V call is TRBV13-2, the J call TRBJ2-4; a possible D gene is TRBD2 (6 bases). The CDR3 is made up of 15 amino acids. Germline V gene data show CDR1 as NNHNN and CDR2 as SYGAGS (reference sequence). V dropped 0 bases and J dropped 0 bases, with 8 bases sitting between them. The CDR3: CASGDAGESQNTLYF. The part of the CDR3 DNA that was read is TGTGCCAGCGGTGATGCTGGGGAGAGTCAAAAC.

About this clone: The germline and genes are mouse ones. The sequenced fragment ends 4 residues before the CDR3 boundary, so the rest is inferred from the germline J gene. The chain links TRBV17 to TRBJ1-1, with D possibly TRBD1 on 6 matching bases. CDR3 length: 14 amino acids. CDR1 and CDR2 from the germline V gene are MNHDT and YYDKIL. The CDR3 is CASSRLGGRGEVFF. The sequenced part of the CDR3 DNA is TGTGCTAGCAGTAGGCTGGGGGGGCGCGGA.

This clone was counted many times. Gene names denote mouse genes. The read terminates 4 residues before the CDR3 end, so the remaining end is supplied by the germline J gene. This specimen includes other DNA sequences encoding the same CDR3. The J gene is TRBJ2-5, the V gene TRBV5; no reliable D call. V was cut by 0 bases and J by 2 bases, with 0 bases left in between. The germline V gene encodes CDR1 LGHNA and CDR2 YNLKQL (reference sequence). The CDR3 sequence is 12 residues long. CDR3 DNA (partial): TGTGCCAGCAGCCAAGACCAAGAC. Its protein is CASSQDQD. The whole CDR3 is CASSQDQDTQYF.